This entry is about one T cell receptor (beta chain). The CDR3 is 13 residues long. V was shortened by 8 bases and J by 5 bases, with 12 bases between the two germline ends. A single record per CDR3 protein comes from TCRdb applying MiXCR to the RT-PCR reads. This table holds about 680,000 distinct CDR3 sequences, more than 13% found once. The J gene is TRBJ2-2, the V gene TRBV12-3 or TRBV12-4; D is unclear. The sample consisted of memory CD4+ T cells from blood. The origin of this receptor is a female donor in good health, serving as a healthy control. The CDR3 is CASPPTRTGELFF. CDR3 sequence (DNA): TGTGCCAGCCCCCCCACACGGACCGGGGAGCTGTTTTTT.